The 15 T cell receptor beta chains listed next were all sequenced from one sample in a study of blood T cell repertoires in COVID-19. Here immunoSEQ multiplex PCR was the method, and the copy in TCRdb shows in-frame clones only, minus some. Among over 120,000 clones listed, around 80% were seen once. Sequenced: peripheral blood. The origin of the receptors is a woman of 80 years or more with active or convalescent COVID-19.

The chain employs TRBV7-9 and TRBJ1-1; 8 bases align to TRBD1. The length of the CDR3 is 16 residues. The germline gives CDR1 SEHNR, CDR2 FQNEAQ (reference sequence). The V segment lost 5 bases and the J segment 2 bases; nucleotides outside the gene matches: 10. Written as DNA, the CDR3 is TGTGCCAGCAGCCCCTGGACAGGGAAAAAAAACACTGAAGCTTTCTTT. This sequence encodes CASSPWTGKKNTEAFF.

CDR3 DNA sequence: TGTGCCAGCAGTCTTACCGACAGGCTGAGGCATAATTCACCCCTCCACTTT. This gives the protein CASSLTDRLRHNSPLHF. This chain links TRBV27 with TRBJ1-6; perhaps TRBD1 as D (6 bases). There are 17 residues in the CDR3. Germline CDR1 is MNHEY and CDR2 is SMNVEV (reference sequence). The germline V and J ends were trimmed by 5 bases and 5 bases, with 19 bases remaining between them.

V usage is TRBV6-5 and J usage is TRBJ2-2; the D gene is possibly TRBD2 (6 bases). V lost 3 bases and J lost 5, with 13 bases in between. This CDR3 is 15 amino acids long. Germline values: CDR1 MNHEY, CDR2 SVGAGI. Here the CDR3 reads CASSYSHGTTGELFF. The CDR3 bases are TGTGCCAGCAGTTATTCACACGGGACTACCGGGGAGCTGTTTTTT.

This chain links TRBV5-1 with TRBJ2-5; the match to TRBD2 covers 10 bases. This CDR3 contains 15 residues. J was trimmed by 4 bases and V by 0 bases; bases with no gene match: 3. From germline, CDR1 is SGHRS and CDR2 YFSETQ. The CDR3 nucleotides are TGCGCCAGCAGCTTGGCGTTAGCGGGGGGAGAGACCCAGTACTTC. Protein sequence: CASSLALAGGETQYF.

This chain joins TRBV7-9 and TRBJ2-1; perhaps D is TRBD1 or TRBD2 (6 bases each). The length of the CDR3 is 14 residues. Germline CDR1 is SEHNR and CDR2 is FQNEAQ (reference sequence). The V and J ends lost 7 bases and 0 bases respectively, with 10 bases between them. The DNA for the CDR3 is TGTGCCAGCACCAAGGGGGGCTCCTACAATGAGCAGTTCTTC. It specifies CASTKGGSYNEQFF.

The chain recombines TRBV24-1 with TRBJ2-3, with 9 bases lining up with TRBD2. V dropped 3 bases and J dropped 1; count of bases not matched to a gene: 4. The CDR3 covers 16 residues. Germline values: CDR1 KGHDR, CDR2 SFDVKD. CDR3 sequence (DNA): TGTGCCACCAGTGATAAGCGGGGGGATGGCACAGATACGCAGTATTTT. Translating gives CATSDKRGDGTDTQYF.

The genes are TRBV7-2 and TRBJ2-1; TRBD1 agrees at 9 bases. In germline, CDR1 is SGHTA, CDR2 FQGNSA. The V gene end was trimmed by 5 bases and the J gene end by 7 bases; junction bases not matched to a gene: 15. This CDR3 is 17 amino acids long. This CDR3 is CASSAGRDRVRENEQFF. CDR3 nucleotide sequence: TGTGCCAGCAGCGCAGGGCGGGACAGGGTCCGTGAAAATGAGCAGTTCTTC.

This chain connects TRBV7-2 to TRBJ1-5, with TRBD1 identical over 10 bases. The CDR3 loop spans 16 amino acids. V gave up 4 bases and J gave up 1 base; unmatched junction bases: 4. CDR1 is SGHTA and CDR2 is FQGNSA in the germline V gene. The CDR3: CASSWDRGTSNQPQHF. The CDR3 DNA follows: TGTGCCAGCAGCTGGGACAGGGGAACGAGCAATCAGCCCCAGCATTTT.

The chain links TRBV19 to TRBJ1-1, with 7 bases matching TRBD1. The CDR3 totals 14 residues. J was trimmed by 3 bases and V by 4 bases; bases with no gene match: 5. Looked up from germline, CDR1 is LNHDA and CDR2 is SQIVND (reference sequence). The CDR3, as DNA: TGTGCCAGTAGTAGCGAACAGGGGTACACTGAAGCTTTCTTT. It specifies CASSSEQGYTEAFF. The variable domain in full, with the rest retrieved from reference TRBV19 and TRBJ1-1, is DGGITQSPKYLFRKEGQNVTLSCEQNLNHDAMYWYRQDPGQGLRLIYYSQIVNDFQKGDIAEGYSVSREKKESFPLTVTSAQKNPTAFYLCASSSEQGYTEAFFGQGTRLTVV.

This chain uses TRBV2 with TRBJ2-1; 11 bases are a match to TRBD2. Per germline, CDR1 SNHLY and CDR2 FYNNEI. V shed 5 bases and J 1 base; nucleotides not matched to a gene: 7. The CDR3 has 17 residues. The CDR3 is CASSNPTSGTSYNEQFF. CDR3 in DNA: TGTGCCAGCAGTAACCCGACTAGCGGGACTTCCTACAATGAGCAGTTCTTC.

The chain is built from TRBV3-1 (or the pseudogene TRBV3-2) and TRBJ1-2; D possibly corresponds to TRBD1 (5 bases). The CDR3 has 14 residues. The germline gives CDR1 LGHDT, CDR2 YNNKEL (reference sequence). V was pared by 2 bases and J by 5 bases, with 12 bases between. CDR3 nucleotides: TGTGCCAGCAGCCAAAGGGGAACAGAATATGGCTACACCTTC. Its translation is CASSQRGTEYGYTF.

The rearrangement joins TRBV19 to TRBJ2-5, with 7 bases that match TRBD2. Germline trimming cut 8 bases from V and 5 bases from J; bases unmatched to any gene: 8. Germline CDR1 is LNHDA and CDR2 is SQIVND (reference sequence). The CDR3 is 13 residues long. CDR3 coding DNA: TGTGCCAGTGGTGACGGGGGGACGGAGACCCAGTACTTC. Translating it yields CASGDGGTETQYF.

This clone came up a few times. The J gene is TRBJ2-5, the V gene TRBV28, with TRBD1 matching over 8 bases. Germline V CDR1 and CDR2: MDHEN, SYDVKM. The CDR3 contains 15 residues. The J segment lost 5 bases and the V segment lost 5 bases, leaving 10 bases of the junction unmatched. CDR3 residues: CASSRPGTGMETQYF. Written as DNA, the CDR3 is TGTGCCAGCAGTCGACCCGGGACAGGCATGGAGACCCAGTACTTC.

The CDR3: CASSEVSDSPYEQYF. The CDR3 nucleotides are TGTGCCAGCAGTGAGGTCTCGGACTCCCCCTACGAGCAGTACTTC. J is TRBJ2-7 and V is TRBV6-1; maybe TRBD2 (5 bases). This CDR3 has 15 amino acids. Germline assignment: CDR1 MNHNS and CDR2 SASEGT. Between the trimmed V and J ends, which lost 3 bases and 2 bases, there was a span of 14 bases.

Of note for this clone: Additional DNA sequences in this sample encode the identical CDR3. V is TRBV7-3 and J is TRBJ2-1; unclear D gene. The ends were cut back, 2 bases at V and 0 bases at J, with 8 bases in the middle. Germline CDR1 is SGHTA and CDR2 is FQGTGA. The CDR3 consists of 15 residues. CDR3 region: CASSLAASSYNEQFF. The CDR3 coding sequence is TGTGCCAGCAGCTTAGCGGCCAGCTCCTACAATGAGCAGTTCTTC.